This T cell receptor beta chain was identified in a study of human T cells and chemical hapten exposure. At the level of the study: TCR yield per sample varied, mainly due to pooled library volumes. Study-wide findings and caveats: Unchanged with DPC sensitization were TCRs above 1 in 1000 frequency.

Unseparated into fractions, whole blood served as the source from which total RNA was extracted. For the library, individual cDNA molecules each received unique molecular identifiers. Original processing methods: There were a median of approximately 100,000 TCRs per sample, with a range from roughly 23,224 to 750,000. From the 5' RACE reads, TCRdb called clonotypes with MiXCR, one entry per CDR3 protein. TCRdb assigned the V and J calls; the authors' analysis was not used. The table includes 80,000 or so distinct CDR3 sequences, more than 15% detected once. A note on this clonotype: Its target is not known.

The sequence was obtained from a female donor in good health.

The CDR3 DNA sequence: TGTGCCAGCAGCTTGACAGGGACTAATGAAAAACTGTTTTTT. Encoded protein: CASSLTGTNEKLFF. J is TRBJ1-4 and V is TRBV28; 7 positions agree with TRBD1. The CDR3 is 14 amino acids. Trimming removed 6 bases from V and 2 bases from J; junction bases left unmatched: 3. Germline V gives CDR1 MDHEN, CDR2 SYDVKM.